This T cell receptor beta chain was documented in a study of blood T cells in healthy people across ages. Looking at the study overall: Template switching caught about one barcoded beta molecule for each two T cells.

A sample-barcoded 5' primer and a J-beta primer mix were used in a second PCR of roughly 7 to 11 cycles. Every cDNA was tagged by a template-switch adaptor with 12 random nucleotides. In TCRdb, the 5' RACE reads were re-called with MiXCR into one record per CDR3 protein. The sample has 750,000 to 1,000,000 distinct CDR3 sequences; almost 30% are singletons. CDR1 and CDR2 (germline): KGHSH, LQKENI. The CDR3 consists of 14 residues. Concerning this clonotype itself: The junction shows a germline mismatch at one end, possibly a read error.

The same specimen was also included in a second study, on T cells of mothers and their children.

The specimen was blood. The chain joins TRBV18 to TRBJ2-1, with 10 bases aligning to TRBD1. This sequence was found in a woman between 40 and 50 years old in good health. CDR3 DNA: TGTGCCAACTCACCCGGGACAGGGGCCCTGGGGCAGTTCTTC. This translates into CANSPGTGALGQFF.